This TCR beta chain was identified during a study of shared clonotypes between healthy human individuals. Study details: The study drew on two women and a few men aged 18 to 49 as donors.

CDR1 SNHLY and CDR2 FYNNEI come from the germline V gene. This CDR3 has 14 residues. Trimming pared 4 bases from V and 9 bases from J, leaving 13 bases between. This table comes from immunoSEQ multiplex PCR, and its TCRdb copy is limited to in-frame clones, with some not included. The sample lists over 400,000 clones, around 80% occurring once. The source of this sequence is a woman in her thirties or forties in good health. Some clones in this sample may be carry-over from other donors' samples. This chain uses TRBV2 with TRBJ1-6; D is perhaps TRBD1 (5 bases). The source material was PBMCs. The CDR3 loop is CASSALGVGSPLHF. As DNA, the CDR3 is TGTGCCAGCAGTGCCCTAGGGGTGGGTTCACCCCTCCACTTT.